This TCR beta chain appears in the sequencing data of a study of CXCR3-negative and CXCR3-positive naive CD8 T cells. Germline V gives CDR1 SGHVS, CDR2 FNYEAQ. The length of the CDR3 is 15 residues. A remark on this clonotype: Its cognate antigen is unknown.

Study conclusions and caveats: Greater hydrophobicity was found in TRB CDR3s of CXCR3-positive naive cells than of CXCR3-negative naive cells.

The sorter processed each CD8+ T cell subset in triplicate at some 330,000 cells apiece. Through 5' RACE with UMI labels, the TRB cDNA libraries were prepared. Following a re-call of the 5' RACE reads, TCRdb has one entry per CDR3 protein and lacks DNA. The sample has tens of thousands of distinct CDR3 sequences; the top ten hold roughly 0.89%. The V call is TRBV7-6, the J call TRBJ2-3; the D call of TRBD2 rests on TCRdb alone, since no DNA is present to check it. Specimen: naive CXCR3+ CD8+ T cells from blood. Subset meaning: CD45RO-CCR7+CD27+CD95- naive CD8+ T cells expressing CXCR3 (TNR3+). The sequence derives from a human donor in good health. Some clones in this sample may be carry-over from other donors' samples. CDR3 protein: CASSLVSGDTDTQYF.